Described below is a single TCR beta chain sequence and its context. Its antigen is still unknown. It has no much larger one-base neighbor in the sample; base qualities were not kept. This record comes from a study of cytomegalovirus exposure and HLA in healthy donors (dated by TCRdb to the late 2010s). Looking at the study overall: In an earlier analysis of about 560 of the donors, less than 350 Gb of sequence data and 100 million or so unique TCR beta sequences from about 190 million T cells were reported. Alongside the repertoire data, information on donor age, sex, ethnicity and CMV serostatus was compiled. A later genetic analysis took genome-wide SNP genotypes for about 55% of the 666 donors and used that subset as a discovery cohort. In an earlier analysis of 550 to 700 of the donors, high-throughput TCR beta sequencing was used to judge whether each TCR beta V gene segment behaved as functional or pseudogenic. To predict cytomegalovirus infection status, the study combined high-throughput TCR immunosequencing, statistical association of individual TCRs with disease status, and machine learning. In addition to the first cohort of 500 to 850 subjects, a separate validation cohort of 130 or so different subjects was used. The genetic ancestry cluster associated with self-reported Caucasian donors included 70% to 85% of the roughly 400 genotyped donors. About five DR-DQ haplotypes were handled as single units for association and clustering, since linkage in the cohort was strong. In the later analysis, no new phenotypic data were used to find candidate immune exposures; instead, reliance was placed on TCR beta sequences and their occurrence across donors. An early release covering more than 500 HLA-typed donors comprised approximately 290 gigabases of sequencing data and about 90 million unique TCR sequences. The aim of the study was to test whether cataloging public T cell receptors could identify signatures of past pathogen exposure. In a later analysis, previously published TCR beta repertoires from 666 donors were re-analyzed and high-resolution HLA genotyping was added so that TCR occurrence patterns could be studied. Among a few hundred genotyped donors of the cohort, an average of about 240,000 unique TCR beta nucleotide sequences were sequenced per donor, around a sixth of them non-productive. All discovery cohort repertoires had been generated using a single sequencing platform. Class I and class II HLA loci were covered by the typing at four-digit resolution. Using immunosequencing, the study profiled T cell repertoires from fewer than 850 subjects and related those repertoires to cytomegalovirus serostatus. The number of typed donors differed by locus: about 620-640 for A, B, C, DRB1 and DQB1; some 540 for DQA1; around 610 for DPA1; and about 470 for DPB1.

Library prep was done by the immunoSEQ multiplex PCR assay. A mixture of 60 forward primers for TCR Vbeta segments and 13 reverse primers for TCR Jbeta segments was used in the multiplex PCR. The CDR3 region of rearranged TCR beta genes was amplified from genomic DNA by a multiplex PCR assay. On the Illumina HiSeq System, the amplified TCR beta libraries were sequenced as 87-base-pair reads. For the original study's pipeline: A later analysis tallied approximately 87 million unique TCR beta chains across the 666 repertoires, and approximately 11 million of those chains were shared by two or more donors. Raw reads were error-corrected and collapsed into unique sequences with a nearest-neighbor algorithm that merged closely related sequences to remove PCR and sequencing errors. V, D and J gene segments were assigned by aligning CDR3 sequences to IMGT reference sequences. For a sequence to be retained, a match of at least six nucleotides to both a V gene segment and a J gene segment was required. A rearrangement was called productive if the CDR3 had no stop codons and remained in frame with V and J, and every other rearrangement was called non-productive. CDR3 was defined according to IMGT convention as the region running from the second conserved V-encoded cysteine to the conserved J-encoded phenylalanine. Sequences without an unambiguous match to a single V gene segment were excluded from the earlier analysis of a few hundred of the donors. An earlier analysis of 550 to 650 of the donors classified V segments as functional when productive rearrangements were above 56.7% and as segregating when the standard deviation between donors was above 5%. A statistical classification framework was built for diagnosing cytomegalovirus status from the catalog of TCR beta chain sequences. A later analysis assigned V and J genes by comparing TCR nucleotide sequences with IMGT/GENE-DB human TR gene sequences. A later analysis assigned CDR3 sequences and most-parsimonious VDJ recombination scenarios with the TCRdist pipeline. A later analysis defined each TCR beta chain by its CDR3 amino acid sequence plus V-gene family, and excluded reads lacking a unique V-gene family. A later analysis removed 600 or so highly shared, low-generation-probability nucleotide sequences to deal with suspected cross-contamination and a sequencing artifact. A later analysis calculated a clonal expansion index for each public chain from normalized within-repertoire ranks of inferred template counts. In a later analysis, generation probabilities were computed with a VDJ recombination model fitted to out-of-frame rearrangements, and the resulting probabilities were checked against IGoR. Hypergeometric tests were used in a later analysis to score TCR-TCR, TCR-HLA and TCR-CMV co-occurrence, with a repertoire-size bias correction applied to the TCR pairs. In a later analysis, false discovery rates were estimated by permuting HLA or CMV assignments 20 times. In a later analysis, co-occurring TCRs were grouped using DBSCAN, and TCRdist sequence similarity was added for clustering within HLA-allele-positive subsets. Repertoires with fewer than 30,000 or more than 120,000 public chains, plus five repertoires with anomalous nucleotide sharing, were excluded from co-occurrence clustering. The clones in this table, taken by TCRdb from immuneACCESS, are in-frame only. Not every clone is retained; where verified, under half of the shortfall comes from an unresolved V gene, and the cause of the rest is unknown. Clonal size and the V and J genes are those of that table, whereas D and trimming came from the DNA. Across this sample there are around 140,000 clones, with more than 75% seen only once. Approximately 1% of the sample belongs to the ten largest clones.

The CDR3 measures 15 amino acids from cysteine to phenylalanine. CDR3 DNA is the only sequence kept; it has 45 bases, read in frame from the first base. The junction shows trimming of 1 base on V and 5 bases on J, plus 12 bases between the germline ends. For CDR1 and CDR2, the germline V gene lists KGHSH and LQKENI. The cohort comprised 666 healthy bone marrow donors. Cohort members were all nominally healthy when sampled, although unrecorded immune exposures were likely present. The donor tested CMV seronegative, placing the donor among the approximately 400 seronegative members of the cohort. A peripheral blood sample was provided by each donor, and peripheral blood mononuclear cells were used for TCR beta sequencing. The Qiagen DNeasy Blood Extraction Kit was used to extract genomic DNA from the blood cell samples. Study-level results and caveats: Fewer than 20 rarely observed V segments, including chromosome 9 orphons, were excluded from the earlier analysis of about 500 of the donors because counts were too low. The 87-base-pair reads could not distinguish some IMGT-functional V segments, including TRBV6-2 and TRBV6-3, so those segments were excluded. In a later analysis, several top co-occurrence clusters were reported to appear linked to parvovirus B19, influenza, CMV and Epstein-Barr virus. The study gave a list of 150 to 200 TCR beta chains associated with cytomegalovirus. In both the original and validation cohorts, the classifier was reported to diagnose cytomegalovirus status with high specificity and sensitivity. In a later analysis, the rate of TCR association differed among HLA loci, with DRB1 alleles having the most associated TCRs and HLA-C alleles having the fewest. In an earlier analysis of more than 500 of the donors, most TCR beta V segments appeared in productive rearrangements about 90% or about 30% of the time, broadly matching IMGT annotations. Because some donors lacked HLA typing at each locus, the association tests relied only on the typed subset. Sequencing depth was assumed to be roughly uniform across donors in the presence/absence analyses, though that assumption may not hold. The only immune exposure information available for the cohort was CMV serostatus. The sequencing pipeline was judged likely to have produced a cluster of highly shared sequence variants as a technical artifact. Compared with equally common non-associated chains, HLA-associated TCR beta chains in a later analysis were more clonally expanded and had lower generation probabilities. Only TCR beta chains were sequenced in this cohort, and the absence of alpha or paired-chain data limited detectable features. In a later genetic analysis, a missense DCLRE1C variant was associated with V-gene and J-gene trimming of TCR beta chains, and the association was replicated in an independent cohort. Across donors, most TCR sequences were observed very rarely, whereas some public TCRs were present in many individuals. A further reported finding was that TCR beta sequences accurately predicted the HLA-A and HLA-B alleles for most subjects in the first cohort. Linkage disequilibrium might explain the correlated functional status among segregating V segments, but an unknown experimental factor could not be ruled out. The authors suggested that the approach could potentially be generalized to other disease states and immunological phenotypes. In a later genetic analysis, fewer N-insertions in productive TCRs were reported among donors in an Asian-associated ancestry cluster than the approximately 630-donor mean. When HLA alleles, especially DR and DQ, strongly co-occurred, attributing TCR associations to individual alleles was difficult. Three of the identified cytomegalovirus-associated TCR beta chains were confirmed in vitro to be specific for cytomegalovirus antigens. According to a later analysis, most CMV-associated TCR beta chains appeared to be HLA-restricted, and the HLA associations seemed to be driven largely by CMV exposure. A later analysis associated some 17,000 TCR beta sequences with specific HLA alleles at a false discovery rate of 0.05.

The receptor chain draws on TRBV18 and TRBJ2-1, with a tentative D gene TRBD2 over 6 matching bases. What was sequenced was PBMCs. This receptor was taken from a male donor in good health and CMV-seronegative. The encoded CDR3 is CASSPLLAKDNEQFF. DNA sequence: TGTGCCAGCTCACCACTACTAGCCAAAGACAATGAGCAGTTCTTC.